Listed below are T cell receptor beta chains from one sample, sequenced in a study of shared clonotypes between healthy human individuals. Sequencing was performed with immunoSEQ multiplex PCR; in TCRdb, only in-frame clones are kept and a portion is missing. The table shows approximately 2.4 million clones, with around 95% occurring only once. Sequencing was carried out using naive CD4+ T cells sorted from blood. The receptor set was obtained from a man aged 18-30 years in good health. CDR3s include the opening cysteine and the closing phenylalanine or tryptophan. The order of the fields is V gene, clone size, J gene, D gene, CDR3 DNA, CDR3 protein. D genes are given only for firm matches. Size tells how often a clone was seen (once, few, many) or the class of an expanded clone, and some rows leave it out.

TRBV30	once	TRBJ2-6	.	TGTGCCTGGAGTGTCCGAGGCTTGGGGAAATCTGGGGCCAACGTCCTGACTTTC	CAWSVRGLGKSGANVLTF
TRBV6-5	.	TRBJ2-5	.	TGTGCCAGCAGTTTCGGGTCCCCTAAAGAGACCCAGTACTTC	CASSFGSPKETQYF
TRBV5-6	.	TRBJ2-7	.	TGTGCCAGCAGCTTGGGCAGTACCTACGAGCAGTACTTC	CASSLGSTYEQYF
TRBV5-1	once	TRBJ2-7	.	TGCGCCAGCAGACTGGAAACCGGGACACCGTACGAGCAGTACTTC	CASRLETGTPYEQYF
TRBV2	.	TRBJ2-2	TRBD2	TGTGCCAGCAGCCTCGGACTAGCCTGGAACACCGGGGAGCTGTTTTTT	CASSLGLAWNTGELFF
TRBV6-5	.	TRBJ1-2	TRBD1	TGTGCCAGCAGTCGACAGGGGATGGGTGGCTACACCTTC	CASSRQGMGGYTF
TRBV10-3	.	TRBJ1-3	.	TGTGCCATCAGTGAGGCTCTAGGGGGAAACTCTGGAAACACCATATATTTT	CAISEALGGNSGNTIYF
TRBV6-5	.	TRBJ2-7	TRBD2	TGTGCCAGCAGGGAGACTAGCGGGAGTTGGTACGAGCAGTACTTC	CASRETSGSWYEQYF
TRBV7-9	.	TRBJ1-2	TRBD1	TGTGCCAGCAGCTTAGATATTGGGACAGGGCGATTACTTAACTATGGCTACACCTTC	CASSLDIGTGRLLNYGYTF
TRBV6-1	.	TRBJ2-7	TRBD1	TGTGCCAGCAGTACAGGGGGGTCGACCTACGAGCAGTACTTC	CASSTGGSTYEQYF
TRBV11-2	.	TRBJ1-5	.	TGTGCCAGCAGCCGCGGGGGGTTAAATCAGCCCCAGCATTTT	CASSRGGLNQPQHF
TRBV5-4	.	TRBJ2-3	TRBD2	TGTGCCAGCAGCTTGGGCGGGAGCCTCGAGTATACGCAGTATTTT	CASSLGGSLEYTQYF
TRBV6-6	many	TRBJ2-5	.	TGTGCCAGCAGTTACCCTAACATCGGGGAGACCCAGTACTTC	CASSYPNIGETQYF
TRBV5-1	.	TRBJ2-5	TRBD2	TGCGCCAGCAGATCCGGGACTAGCAAACAAGAGACCCAGTACTTC	CASRSGTSKQETQYF
TRBV30	.	TRBJ2-2	TRBD2	TGTGCCTGCTCTAGCGGGAGGTTTAGCACCGGGGAGCTGTTTTTT	CACSSGRFSTGELFF
TRBV2	.	TRBJ1-1	.	TGTGCCAGCAGTGACGGGGGGCACGGCACTGAAGCTTTCTTT	CASSDGGHGTEAFF
TRBV4-2	.	TRBJ1-3	.	TGTGCCAGCAGCCAAGGGGGCAGGGTGCAAGACACCATATATTTT	CASSQGGRVQDTIYF
TRBV4-3	.	TRBJ1-4	.	TGCGCCAGCAGCCAAGAATGGACAGCTCTTGCAACTAATGAAAAACTGTTTTTT	CASSQEWTALATNEKLFF
TRBV25-1	.	TRBJ2-1	TRBD1	TGTGCCAGCAGTGGGAGGGCAGGGGGCCTGAGTAATGAGCAGTTCTTC	CASSGRAGGLSNEQFF
TRBV23-1	.	TRBJ2-7	.	TGCGCCAGCAGCCCCGCACAGGGCCTCTCCTACGAGCAGTACTTC	CASSPAQGLSYEQYF
TRBV30	few	TRBJ2-7	TRBD2	TGTGCCTGGAGTGGACCTAGCGGCCTCTCCTACGAGCAGTACTTC	CAWSGPSGLSYEQYF
TRBV5-1	.	TRBJ2-7	TRBD2	TGCGCCAGCAGTAAACTAGCGGGGTTCCATCCTTTTTACGAGCAGTACTTC	CASSKLAGFHPFYEQYF
TRBV6-5	once	TRBJ2-1	.	TGTGCCAGCAGTCGGGACGGCTTCTACAATGAGCAGTTCTTC	CASSRDGFYNEQFF
TRBV30	.	TRBJ2-3	TRBD2	TGTGTCCGAAGCGGGGGACGCACAGATACGCAGTATTTT	CVRSGGRTDTQYF